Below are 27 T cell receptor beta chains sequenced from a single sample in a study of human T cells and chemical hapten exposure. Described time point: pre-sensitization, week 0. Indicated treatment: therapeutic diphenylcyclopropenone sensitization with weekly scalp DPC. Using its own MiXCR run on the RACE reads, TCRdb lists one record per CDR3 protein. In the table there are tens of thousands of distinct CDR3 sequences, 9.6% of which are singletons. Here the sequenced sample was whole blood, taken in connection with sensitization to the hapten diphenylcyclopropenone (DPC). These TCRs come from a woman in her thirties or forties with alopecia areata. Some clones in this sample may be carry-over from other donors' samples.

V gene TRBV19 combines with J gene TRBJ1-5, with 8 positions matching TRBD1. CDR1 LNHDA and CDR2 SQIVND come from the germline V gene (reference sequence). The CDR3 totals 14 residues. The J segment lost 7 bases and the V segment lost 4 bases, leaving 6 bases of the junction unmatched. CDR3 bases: TGTGCCAGTAGTACCGGACAGGGTTGGCAGCCCCAGCATTTT. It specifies CASSTGQGWQPQHF.

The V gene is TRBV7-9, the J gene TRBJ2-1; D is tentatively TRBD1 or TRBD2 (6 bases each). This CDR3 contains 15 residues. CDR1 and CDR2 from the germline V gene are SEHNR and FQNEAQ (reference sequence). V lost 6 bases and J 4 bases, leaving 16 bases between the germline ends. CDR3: CASRRRGEVYNEQFF. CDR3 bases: TGTGCCAGCAGAAGAAGGGGGGAGGTTTACAATGAGCAGTTCTTC.

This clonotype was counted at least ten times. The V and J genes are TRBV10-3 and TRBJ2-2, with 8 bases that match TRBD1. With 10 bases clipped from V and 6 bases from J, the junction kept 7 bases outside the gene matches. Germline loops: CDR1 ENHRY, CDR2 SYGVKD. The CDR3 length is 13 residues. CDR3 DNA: TGTGCCAGCAAGACAGGGGTGGCCGGGGAGCTGTTTTTT. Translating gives CASKTGVAGELFF.

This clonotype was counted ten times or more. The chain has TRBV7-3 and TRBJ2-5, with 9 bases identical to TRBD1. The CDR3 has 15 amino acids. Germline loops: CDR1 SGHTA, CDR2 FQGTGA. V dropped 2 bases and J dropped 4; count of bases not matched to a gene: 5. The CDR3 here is CASSLFGQGTETQYF. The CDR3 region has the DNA TGTGCCAGCAGCTTATTTGGACAGGGGACAGAGACCCAGTACTTC.

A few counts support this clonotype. The CDR3 coding sequence is TGCAGCGTGACATCACCGGGACAGGACTCCTATGGCTACACCTTC. Encoded protein: CSVTSPGQDSYGYTF. This chain connects TRBV29-1 to TRBJ1-2; TRBD1 matches at 8 bases. V shed 6 bases, J shed 4 bases, and the junction held 13 bases outside the gene matches. The CDR3 runs to 15 residues. Germline V gene data show CDR1 as SQVTM and CDR2 as ANQGSEA.

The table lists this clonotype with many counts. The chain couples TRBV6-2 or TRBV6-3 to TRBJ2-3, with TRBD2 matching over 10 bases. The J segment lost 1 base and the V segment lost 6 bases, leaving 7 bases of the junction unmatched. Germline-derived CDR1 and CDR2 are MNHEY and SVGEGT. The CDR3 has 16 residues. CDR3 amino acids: CASRVLAGERTDTQYF. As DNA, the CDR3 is TGTGCCAGCAGAGTCCTAGCGGGGGAGCGCACAGATACGCAGTATTTT.

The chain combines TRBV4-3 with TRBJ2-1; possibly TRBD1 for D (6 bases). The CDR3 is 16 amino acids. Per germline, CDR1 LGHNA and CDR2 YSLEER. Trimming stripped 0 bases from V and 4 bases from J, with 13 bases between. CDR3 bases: TGCGCCAGCAGCCAAGATGGGGTGACAGGTTACAATGAGCAGTTCTTC. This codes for CASSQDGVTGYNEQFF.

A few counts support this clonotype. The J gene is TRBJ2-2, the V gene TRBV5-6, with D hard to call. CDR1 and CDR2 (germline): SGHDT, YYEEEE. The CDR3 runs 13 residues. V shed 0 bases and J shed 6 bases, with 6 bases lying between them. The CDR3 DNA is TGTGCCAGCAGCTTGGTGGGGTCCGGGGAGCTGTTTTTT. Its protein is CASSLVGSGELFF.

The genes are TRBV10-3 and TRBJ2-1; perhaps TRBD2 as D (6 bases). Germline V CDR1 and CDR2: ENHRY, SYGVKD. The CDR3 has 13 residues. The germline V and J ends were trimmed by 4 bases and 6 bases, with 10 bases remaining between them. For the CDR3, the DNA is TGTGCCATCAGTGCCACGGGGGTCAATGAGCAGTTCTTC. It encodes CAISATGVNEQFF.

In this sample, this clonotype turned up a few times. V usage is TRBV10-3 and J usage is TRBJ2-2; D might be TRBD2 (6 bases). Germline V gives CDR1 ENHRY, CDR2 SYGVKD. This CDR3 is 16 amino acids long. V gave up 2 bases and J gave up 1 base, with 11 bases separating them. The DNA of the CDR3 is TGTGCCATCAGTGAGGGGGCGGGAATGAACACCGGGGAGCTGTTTTTT. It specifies CAISEGAGMNTGELFF.

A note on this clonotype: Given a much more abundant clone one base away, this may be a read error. DNA of the CDR3: TGTGCCAGCAATCCTTTGGGACCAGCCAGCTACAATGAGCAGTTCTTC. Protein sequence: CASNPLGPASYNEQFF. The chain has TRBV12-3 or TRBV12-4 and TRBJ2-1; either TRBD1 or TRBD2 may supply D (5 bases each). The CDR3 length is 16 residues. The V and J ends lost 7 bases and 3 bases respectively, with 19 bases between them.

For the CDR3, the DNA is TGCGCCAGCAGGTCTACAGGGGGCGGTCAAGAGACCCAGTACTTC. Translating gives CASRSTGGGQETQYF. The chain recombines TRBV5-1 with TRBJ2-5, with TRBD1 matching over 9 bases. Germline V gene lookup returns CDR1 SGHRS and CDR2 YFSETQ. V lost 5 bases to trimming and J lost 2 bases; unmatched junction nucleotides: 7. CDR3 length equals 15 residues.

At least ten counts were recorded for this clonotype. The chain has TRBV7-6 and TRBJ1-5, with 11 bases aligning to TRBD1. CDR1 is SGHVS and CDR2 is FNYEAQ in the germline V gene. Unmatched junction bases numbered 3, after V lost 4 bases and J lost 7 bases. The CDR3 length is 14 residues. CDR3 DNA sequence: TGTGCCAGCAGCTCCAGGGACAGGGGGCAGCCCCAGCATTTT. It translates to CASSSRDRGQPQHF.

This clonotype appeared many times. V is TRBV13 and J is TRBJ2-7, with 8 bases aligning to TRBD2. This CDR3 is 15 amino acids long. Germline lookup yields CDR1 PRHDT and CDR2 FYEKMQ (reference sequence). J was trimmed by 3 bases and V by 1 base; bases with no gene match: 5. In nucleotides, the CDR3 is TGTGCCAGCAGCTTAGATGCGGGGGGCGGCTACGAGCAGTACTTC. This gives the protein CASSLDAGGGYEQYF.

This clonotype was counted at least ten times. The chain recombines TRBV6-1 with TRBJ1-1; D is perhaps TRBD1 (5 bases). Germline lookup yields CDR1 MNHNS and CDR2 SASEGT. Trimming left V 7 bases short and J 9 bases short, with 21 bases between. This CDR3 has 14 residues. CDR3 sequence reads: CASKFPGLVGQAFF. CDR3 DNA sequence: TGTGCCAGCAAGTTTCCGGGTCTCGTGGGACAAGCTTTCTTT.

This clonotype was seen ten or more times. CDR3 protein: CASSATSGGALMAQYF. The CDR3 DNA follows: TGTGCCAGCAGCGCTACTAGCGGGGGGGCTCTGATGGCGCAGTATTTT. This chain links TRBV5-4 with TRBJ2-3; TRBD2 matches at 13 bases. CDR1 SGHNT and CDR2 YYREEE come from the germline V gene (reference sequence). The CDR3 has 16 residues. Trimming cost V 4 bases and J 10 bases; bases outside gene matches: 12.

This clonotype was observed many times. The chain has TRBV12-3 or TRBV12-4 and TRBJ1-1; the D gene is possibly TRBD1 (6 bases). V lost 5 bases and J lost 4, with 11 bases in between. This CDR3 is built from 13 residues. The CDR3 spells CASSTGGGTEAFF. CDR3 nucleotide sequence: TGTGCCAGCAGTACTGGGGGCGGCACTGAAGCTTTCTTT.

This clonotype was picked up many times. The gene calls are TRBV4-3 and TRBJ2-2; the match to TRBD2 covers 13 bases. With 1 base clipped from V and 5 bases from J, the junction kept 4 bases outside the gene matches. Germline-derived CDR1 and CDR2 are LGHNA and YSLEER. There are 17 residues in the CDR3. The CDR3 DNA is TGCGCCAGCAGCCAAGTCGGACTAGCGGGGGAGACCGGGGAGCTGTTTTTT. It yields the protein CASSQVGLAGETGELFF.

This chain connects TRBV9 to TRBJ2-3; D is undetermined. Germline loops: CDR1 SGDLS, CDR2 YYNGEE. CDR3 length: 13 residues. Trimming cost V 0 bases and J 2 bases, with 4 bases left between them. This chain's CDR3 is CASSVGYTDTQYF. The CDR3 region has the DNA TGTGCCAGCAGCGTAGGATACACAGATACGCAGTATTTT.

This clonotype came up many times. In DNA, the CDR3 is TGTGCCAGCAGCTCGGACAGGGGGGTCTCTGGAAACACCATATATTTT. Amino acid sequence: CASSSDRGVSGNTIYF. The chain combines TRBV7-9 with TRBJ1-3; 10 bases agree with TRBD1. Trimming at V came to 4 bases and at J to 0 bases, leaving 3 bases not matched to a gene. CDR1 SEHNR and CDR2 FQNEAQ come from the germline V gene (reference sequence). The CDR3 length is 16 residues.

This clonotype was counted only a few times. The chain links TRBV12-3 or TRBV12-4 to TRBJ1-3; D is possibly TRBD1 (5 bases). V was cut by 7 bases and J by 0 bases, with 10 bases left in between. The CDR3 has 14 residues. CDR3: CASNLQVSGNTIYF. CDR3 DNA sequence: TGTGCCAGCAACTTACAGGTCTCTGGAAACACCATATATTTT.

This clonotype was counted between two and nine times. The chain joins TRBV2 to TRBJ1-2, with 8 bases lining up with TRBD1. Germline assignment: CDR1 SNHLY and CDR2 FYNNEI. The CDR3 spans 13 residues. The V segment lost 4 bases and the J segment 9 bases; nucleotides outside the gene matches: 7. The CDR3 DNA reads TGTGCCAGCAGTGGTCAGGACAGGGAGCGCTACACCTTC. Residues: CASSGQDRERYTF.

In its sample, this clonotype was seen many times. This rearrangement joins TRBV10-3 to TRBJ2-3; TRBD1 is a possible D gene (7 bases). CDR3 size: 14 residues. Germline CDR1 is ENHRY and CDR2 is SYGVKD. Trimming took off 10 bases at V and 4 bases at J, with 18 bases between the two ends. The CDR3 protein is CATTGDRGPDTQYF. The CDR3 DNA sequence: TGTGCCACCACGGGGGATAGGGGGCCAGATACGCAGTATTTT.

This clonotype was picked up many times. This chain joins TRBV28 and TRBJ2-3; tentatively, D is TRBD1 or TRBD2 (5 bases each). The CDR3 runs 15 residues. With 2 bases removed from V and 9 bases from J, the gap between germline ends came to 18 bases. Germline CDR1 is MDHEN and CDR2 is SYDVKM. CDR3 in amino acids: CASSLGGTGLWTQYF. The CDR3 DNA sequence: TGTGCCAGCAGTTTAGGGGGTACAGGTTTGTGGACGCAGTATTTT.

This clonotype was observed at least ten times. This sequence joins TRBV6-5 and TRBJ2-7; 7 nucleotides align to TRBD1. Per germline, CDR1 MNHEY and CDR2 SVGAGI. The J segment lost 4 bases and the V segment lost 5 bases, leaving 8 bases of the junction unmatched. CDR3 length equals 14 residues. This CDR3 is CASSLWDRSYEQYF. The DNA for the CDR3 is TGTGCCAGCAGTCTGTGGGACAGATCGTACGAGCAGTACTTC.

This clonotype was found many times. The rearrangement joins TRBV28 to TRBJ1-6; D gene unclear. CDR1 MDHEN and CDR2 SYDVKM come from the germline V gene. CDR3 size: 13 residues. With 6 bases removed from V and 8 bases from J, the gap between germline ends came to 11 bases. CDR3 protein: CASRILSYSPLHF. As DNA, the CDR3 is TGTGCCAGCAGGATCCTTTCCTATTCACCCCTCCACTTT.

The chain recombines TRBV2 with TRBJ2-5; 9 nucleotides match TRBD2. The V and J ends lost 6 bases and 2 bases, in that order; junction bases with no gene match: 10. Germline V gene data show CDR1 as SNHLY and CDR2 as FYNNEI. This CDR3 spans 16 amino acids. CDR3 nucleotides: TGTGCCAGCAGCCCAGGACTAGCGCTACCGCAAGAGACCCAGTACTTC. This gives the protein CASSPGLALPQETQYF.